These T cell receptor beta chains were read from a single sample in a study of shared clonotypes between healthy human individuals. Profiling relied on immunoSEQ multiplex PCR, and the TCRdb table lists in-frame clones only, not all of them. The sample contains about 1.5 million clones, about 98% of which appear only once. What was sequenced was naive CD4+ T cells sorted from blood. Source of these receptors: a man between 25 and 39 years old in good health. The CDR3 runs from the conserved cysteine through the conserved F or W. The order of the fields is V gene, D gene, J gene, clone size, CDR3 protein, CDR3 DNA. The D gene is left open where the match is weak. Some rows mark clone size as missing; the rest say once, few, many or name a class of expanded clone.

v_gene: TRBV23-1
d_gene: TRBD1
j_gene: TRBJ2-7
abundance: NA
CDR3aa: CASSQSSKQGATYEQYF
CDR3nt: TGCGCCAGCAGTCAATCTTCAAAACAGGGGGCTACCTACGAGCAGTACTTC

v_gene: TRBV7-3
d_gene: TRBD1
j_gene: TRBJ1-2
abundance: NA
CDR3aa: CASSPNGRQGRSNNYGYTF
CDR3nt: TGTGCCAGCAGCCCTAACGGACGACAGGGAAGATCTAATAACTATGGCTACACCTTC

v_gene: TRBV19
d_gene: NA
j_gene: TRBJ2-7
abundance: NA
CDR3aa: CASSTGLLGDEQYF
CDR3nt: TGTGCCAGTAGTACCGGACTCTTAGGGGACGAGCAGTACTTC

v_gene: TRBV11-2
d_gene: TRBD2
j_gene: TRBJ2-7
abundance: NA
CDR3aa: CASSIRDYSYEQYF
CDR3nt: TGTGCCAGCAGCATCCGGGACTACTCCTACGAGCAGTACTTC

v_gene: TRBV18
d_gene: NA
j_gene: TRBJ2-3
abundance: NA
CDR3aa: CASSPQGRDTQYF
CDR3nt: TGTGCCAGCTCACCCCAGGGGAGAGATACGCAGTATTTT

v_gene: TRBV29-1
d_gene: NA
j_gene: TRBJ2-1
abundance: NA
CDR3aa: CSVRRGSYNEQFF
CDR3nt: TGCAGCGTTCGTAGGGGCTCCTACAATGAGCAGTTCTTC

v_gene: TRBV27
d_gene: NA
j_gene: TRBJ2-1
abundance: once
CDR3aa: CASSLGYSYNEQFF
CDR3nt: TGTGCCAGCAGTTTGGGGTACTCCTACAATGAGCAGTTCTTC

v_gene: TRBV15
d_gene: NA
j_gene: TRBJ1-1
abundance: NA
CDR3aa: CATSRDVDTEAFF
CDR3nt: TGTGCCACCAGCAGAGATGTTGACACTGAAGCTTTCTTT

v_gene: TRBV7-8
d_gene: TRBD1
j_gene: TRBJ1-2
abundance: NA
CDR3aa: CASSQDPRDRGGYTF
CDR3nt: TGTGCCAGCAGCCAGGACCCGCGGGACAGAGGGGGCTACACCTTC

v_gene: TRBV5-1
d_gene: TRBD2
j_gene: TRBJ2-7
abundance: NA
CDR3aa: CASSPGGSSYEQYF
CDR3nt: TGCGCCAGCAGCCCGGGGGGGAGCTCCTACGAGCAGTACTTC

v_gene: TRBV6-1
d_gene: NA
j_gene: TRBJ1-2
abundance: NA
CDR3aa: CASSENRVGGYTF
CDR3nt: TGTGCCAGCAGTGAAAACAGGGTTGGAGGCTACACCTTC

v_gene: TRBV19
d_gene: NA
j_gene: TRBJ2-3
abundance: NA
CDR3aa: CASSIVPGTDTQYF
CDR3nt: TGTGCCAGTAGTATAGTCCCGGGCACAGATACGCAGTATTTT

v_gene: TRBV5-8
d_gene: NA
j_gene: TRBJ1-5
abundance: NA
CDR3aa: CASSTDSVNQPQHF
CDR3nt: TGTGCCAGCAGCACAGACAGTGTTAATCAGCCCCAGCATTTT

v_gene: TRBV29-1
d_gene: NA
j_gene: TRBJ2-5
abundance: NA
CDR3aa: CSVGQGGETQYF
CDR3nt: TGCAGCGTTGGACAGGGAGGAGAGACCCAGTACTTC

v_gene: TRBV7-8
d_gene: TRBD1
j_gene: TRBJ1-4
abundance: NA
CDR3aa: CASSSGTANEKLFF
CDR3nt: TGTGCCAGCAGCTCGGGGACAGCAAATGAAAAACTGTTTTTT

v_gene: TRBV18
d_gene: TRBD1
j_gene: TRBJ2-2
abundance: NA
CDR3aa: CASSPLGTGANTGELFF
CDR3nt: TGTGCCAGCTCACCACTGGGGACAGGGGCGAACACCGGGGAGCTGTTTTTT

v_gene: TRBV27
d_gene: TRBD2
j_gene: TRBJ2-1
abundance: NA
CDR3aa: CASSLSPGGTSGYNEQFF
CDR3nt: TGTGCCAGCAGTTTATCCCCCGGCGGGACTAGCGGGTACAATGAGCAGTTCTTC

v_gene: TRBV6-1
d_gene: NA
j_gene: TRBJ2-7
abundance: NA
CDR3aa: CASSVRDRYYEQYF
CDR3nt: TGTGCCAGCAGTGTCCGAGACAGATACTACGAGCAGTACTTC

v_gene: TRBV7-3
d_gene: NA
j_gene: TRBJ2-7
abundance: NA
CDR3aa: CASSLTHVRRDEQYF
CDR3nt: TGTGCCAGCAGCTTAACCCACGTGCGTCGGGATGAGCAGTACTTC

v_gene: TRBV7-8
d_gene: NA
j_gene: TRBJ1-2
abundance: NA
CDR3aa: CASSPPGKARYGYTF
CDR3nt: TGTGCCAGCAGTCCCCCCGGGAAGGCACGCTATGGCTACACCTTC

v_gene: TRBV29-1
d_gene: NA
j_gene: TRBJ2-1
abundance: NA
CDR3aa: CSVGGWETGEQFF
CDR3nt: TGCAGCGTTGGGGGGTGGGAGACGGGTGAGCAGTTCTTC

v_gene: TRBV5-1
d_gene: NA
j_gene: TRBJ2-1
abundance: NA
CDR3aa: CASSLVSGDGGFF
CDR3nt: TGCGCCAGCAGCTTGGTTTCCGGGGACGGTGGGTTCTTC

v_gene: TRBV4-3
d_gene: TRBD1
j_gene: TRBJ1-1
abundance: NA
CDR3aa: CASSRVGNRGVEAFF
CDR3nt: TGCGCCAGCAGTCGCGTGGGGAACAGGGGGGTTGAAGCTTTCTTT

v_gene: TRBV7-9
d_gene: NA
j_gene: TRBJ1-1
abundance: NA
CDR3aa: CASSPRGGVGNSTEAFF
CDR3nt: TGTGCCAGCAGCCCACGCGGAGGGGTGGGCAATTCCACTGAAGCTTTCTTT

v_gene: TRBV9
d_gene: TRBD1
j_gene: TRBJ2-1
abundance: NA
CDR3aa: CASNVGAGGYNEQFF
CDR3nt: TGTGCCAGCAACGTAGGGGCAGGGGGCTACAATGAGCAGTTCTTC

v_gene: TRBV6-5
d_gene: NA
j_gene: TRBJ1-1
abundance: NA
CDR3aa: CASRTGTLMPEAFF
CDR3nt: TGTGCCAGCAGGACCGGGACCTTGATGCCTGAAGCTTTCTTT

v_gene: TRBV7-9
d_gene: TRBD1
j_gene: TRBJ1-2
abundance: NA
CDR3aa: CASSSTDRGGYTF
CDR3nt: TGTGCCAGCAGCTCCACGGACAGGGGTGGCTACACCTTC

v_gene: TRBV10-2
d_gene: NA
j_gene: TRBJ2-1
abundance: NA
CDR3aa: CASNPRSPVGNEQFF
CDR3nt: TGCGCCAGCAACCCCAGGAGTCCTGTAGGCAATGAGCAGTTCTTC

v_gene: TRBV11-2
d_gene: NA
j_gene: TRBJ2-6
abundance: NA
CDR3aa: CASSLVRLPRGSGANVLTF
CDR3nt: TGTGCCAGCAGCTTAGTTCGCTTACCCAGGGGCTCTGGGGCCAACGTCCTGACTTTC

v_gene: TRBV7-2
d_gene: NA
j_gene: TRBJ2-5
abundance: NA
CDR3aa: CASSLFVGEETQYF
CDR3nt: TGTGCCAGCAGCTTATTCGTAGGGGAAGAGACCCAGTACTTC

v_gene: TRBV19
d_gene: NA
j_gene: TRBJ2-3
abundance: once
CDR3aa: CASSIGGGSTDTQYF
CDR3nt: TGTGCCAGTAGTATAGGAGGGGGGAGCACAGATACGCAGTATTTT

v_gene: TRBV27
d_gene: TRBD2
j_gene: TRBJ2-3
abundance: NA
CDR3aa: CASTATSREGDTQYF
CDR3nt: TGTGCCAGCACGGCCACTAGCAGGGAGGGAGATACGCAGTATTTT

v_gene: TRBV7-8
d_gene: NA
j_gene: TRBJ2-2
abundance: NA
CDR3aa: CASSLEITGELFF
CDR3nt: TGTGCCAGCAGCTTAGAGATTACCGGGGAGCTGTTTTTT

v_gene: TRBV9
d_gene: TRBD2
j_gene: TRBJ2-3
abundance: NA
CDR3aa: CASRRIGTSITDTQYF
CDR3nt: TGTGCCAGCAGACGAATCGGGACTAGCATCACAGATACGCAGTATTTT

v_gene: TRBV27
d_gene: NA
j_gene: TRBJ1-1
abundance: once
CDR3aa: CASSRPRGNSEAFF
CDR3nt: TGTGCCAGCAGTCGGCCCCGAGGGAACTCTGAAGCTTTCTTT

v_gene: TRBV5-6
d_gene: NA
j_gene: TRBJ2-3
abundance: NA
CDR3aa: CASSLHGGGTDTQYF
CDR3nt: TGTGCCAGCAGCTTGCACGGGGGAGGAACAGATACGCAGTATTTT

v_gene: TRBV5-4
d_gene: NA
j_gene: TRBJ1-1
abundance: NA
CDR3aa: CASSLARDGNTEAFF
CDR3nt: TGTGCCAGCAGCTTGGCCCGGGACGGGAACACTGAAGCTTTCTTT

v_gene: TRBV7-2
d_gene: NA
j_gene: TRBJ1-5
abundance: NA
CDR3aa: CASSLVSMAEGNQPQHF
CDR3nt: TGTGCCAGCAGCTTAGTGTCTATGGCGGAAGGAAATCAGCCCCAGCATTTT

v_gene: TRBV6-1
d_gene: NA
j_gene: TRBJ1-1
abundance: NA
CDR3aa: CASSSAPGGVPAFF
CDR3nt: TGTGCCAGCAGTTCAGCGCCGGGGGGGGTGCCAGCTTTCTTT

v_gene: TRBV5-4
d_gene: NA
j_gene: TRBJ2-7
abundance: once
CDR3aa: CASSPAEGAGGEQYF
CDR3nt: TGTGCCAGCAGCCCGGCCGAGGGGGCAGGAGGGGAGCAGTACTTC

v_gene: TRBV27
d_gene: NA
j_gene: TRBJ2-1
abundance: NA
CDR3aa: CASSGTISYNEQFF
CDR3nt: TGTGCCAGCTCGGGGACAATCTCCTACAATGAGCAGTTCTTC

v_gene: TRBV19
d_gene: NA
j_gene: TRBJ2-1
abundance: NA
CDR3aa: CASSIGPNNNEQFF
CDR3nt: TGTGCCAGTAGTATAGGACCGAACAATAATGAGCAGTTCTTC

v_gene: TRBV7-2
d_gene: TRBD2
j_gene: TRBJ2-1
abundance: NA
CDR3aa: CASSLTGGPRYEQFF
CDR3nt: TGTGCCAGCAGCTTAACGGGAGGGCCTCGCTATGAGCAGTTCTTC

v_gene: TRBV29-1
d_gene: TRBD1
j_gene: TRBJ2-1
abundance: NA
CDR3aa: CSHDRGEQFF
CDR3nt: TGCAGCCATGACAGGGGTGAGCAGTTCTTC

v_gene: TRBV15
d_gene: TRBD1
j_gene: TRBJ2-3
abundance: NA
CDR3aa: CATSTRQGRRTDTQYF
CDR3nt: TGTGCCACCAGCACTAGACAGGGGCGCCGCACAGATACGCAGTATTTT

v_gene: TRBV20-1
d_gene: NA
j_gene: TRBJ2-3
abundance: NA
CDR3aa: CSAKYADTQYF
CDR3nt: TGCAGTGCCAAGTATGCAGATACGCAGTATTTT

v_gene: TRBV2
d_gene: TRBD1
j_gene: TRBJ1-2
abundance: NA
CDR3aa: CASGRQGFNYGYTF
CDR3nt: TGTGCCAGCGGACGACAGGGGTTTAACTATGGCTACACCTTC

v_gene: TRBV6-6
d_gene: NA
j_gene: TRBJ1-3
abundance: NA
CDR3aa: CASSYSAQGYGNTIYF
CDR3nt: TGTGCCAGCAGTTATAGTGCCCAGGGTTATGGAAACACCATATATTTT

v_gene: TRBV4-1
d_gene: NA
j_gene: TRBJ1-5
abundance: NA
CDR3aa: CASSQDTGPQHF
CDR3nt: TGCGCCAGCAGCCAAGACACAGGGCCCCAGCATTTT

v_gene: TRBV9
d_gene: TRBD2
j_gene: TRBJ2-5
abundance: NA
CDR3aa: CASSVATSGPQYF
CDR3nt: TGTGCCAGCAGCGTAGCTACTAGCGGCCCACAGTACTTC

v_gene: TRBV19
d_gene: NA
j_gene: TRBJ1-5
abundance: NA
CDR3aa: CASKQIINSNQPQHF
CDR3nt: TGTGCCAGTAAACAGATTATTAATAGCAATCAGCCCCAGCATTTT

v_gene: TRBV9
d_gene: TRBD2
j_gene: TRBJ2-1
abundance: NA
CDR3aa: CASSAPGLASANEQFF
CDR3nt: TGTGCCAGCAGCGCACCGGGACTAGCTTCAGCCAATGAGCAGTTCTTC

v_gene: TRBV2
d_gene: NA
j_gene: TRBJ1-4
abundance: once
CDR3aa: CASSEWDQSPDEKLFF
CDR3nt: TGTGCCAGCAGTGAATGGGACCAGTCACCTGACGAAAAACTGTTTTTT